The rows below give T cell receptor beta chains drawn from one sample of a study of cytomegalovirus exposure and HLA in healthy donors. Assay: immunoSEQ multiplex PCR; the TCRdb copy retains only in-frame clones and omits some. The table shows around 110,000 clones, with roughly 76% occurring only once. Sequences were obtained from PBMCs. The source is a man aged 30 to 45 in good health and CMV-seronegative. CDR3s include the opening cysteine and the closing phenylalanine or tryptophan. The D gene is left open where the match is weak. Some rows have no size entry. The others give once, few or many, or a class for an expanded clone.

CDR3nt	CDR3aa	v_gene	j_gene	abundance	d_gene
TGTGCCAGCAGTGGATATGGCGAGGGTGGCTACACCTTC	CASSGYGEGGYTF	TRBV2	TRBJ1-2	-	-
TGCGCCAGCAGCCAAGTTCAGGGGGGCGACCGGGCTTTCTTT	CASSQVQGGDRAFF	TRBV4-3	TRBJ1-1	-	TRBD1
TGTGCCAGCAGTTTTAGGACAGGGGCGGTTAATAGCAATCAGCCCCAGCATTTT	CASSFRTGAVNSNQPQHF	TRBV28	TRBJ1-5	-	TRBD1
TGTGCCAGCAGCTTGCGGGGACCTTACAATGAGCAGTTCTTC	CASSLRGPYNEQFF	TRBV7-2	TRBJ2-1	-	-
TGTGCCTGGAGCGCACCGGGGGGGCCCAGCGTAGATACGCAGTATTTT	CAWSAPGGPSVDTQYF	TRBV30	TRBJ2-3	-	TRBD2
TGTGCCAGCAGCTTTGGGGGGACTTTCTCCTACGAGCAGTACTTC	CASSFGGTFSYEQYF	TRBV7-2	TRBJ2-7	few	-
TGTGCCAGCAGCTCGCCGGGACTAGGAGGCTCCTACAATGAGCAGTTCTTC	CASSSPGLGGSYNEQFF	TRBV11-2	TRBJ2-1	-	TRBD2
TGTGCCAGCAGCTTGGTGGCTAGCGGGGGATACGAGCAGTACTTC	CASSLVASGGYEQYF	TRBV5-5	TRBJ2-7	-	TRBD2
TGTGCCAGCAGCTTGGCGGAGACCCAGTACTTC	CASSLAETQYF	TRBV5-4	TRBJ2-5	-	-
TGTGTCAGCAGCCTACTACTACTCGACAGATCTGGGGCCAACGGCCTGACTTTC	CVSSLLLLDRSGANGLTF	TRBV5-6	TRBJ2-6	-	-
TGTGCCAGCAGCGTAGGGGGACAGGGCTGGGCAGATACGCAGTATTTT	CASSVGGQGWADTQYF	TRBV9	TRBJ2-3	-	TRBD1
TGTGCCAGCTCCCTGGGGGCAGGGCCCGCCGAGCAGTACTTC	CASSLGAGPAEQYF	TRBV18	TRBJ2-7	-	-
TGTGCCAGCAGCGTGACAGGGTTGGCTTCACCCCTCCACTTT	CASSVTGLASPLHF	TRBV9	TRBJ1-6	-	TRBD1
TGCGCCAGCAGCTTGGACGAGGGAACGCAGTATTTT	CASSLDEGTQYF	TRBV5-1	TRBJ2-3	-	-
TGTGCCATCAGTGGGGAGACACGGAAAGAGACCCAGTACTTC	CAISGETRKETQYF	TRBV10-3	TRBJ2-5	few	-
TGTGCCAGCCTCTTCTTGAACACTGAAGCTTTCTTT	CASLFLNTEAFF	TRBV2	TRBJ1-1	-	-
TGTGCCAGCAGTGAGAGGCAGGGGGCTTATACGCAGTATTTT	CASSERQGAYTQYF	TRBV6-4	TRBJ2-3	few	TRBD1
TGTGCCAGCAGCCAGGGTCCACCTCGCCCCTACGAGCAGTACTTC	CASSQGPPRPYEQYF	TRBV7-9	TRBJ2-7	-	-
TGTGCCAGCAGCATCCTCGGGGGGGAGCGCACAGATACGCAGTATTTT	CASSILGGERTDTQYF	TRBV5-6	TRBJ2-3	-	TRBD2
TGTGCCAGCAGCAAAGAAGGACTGCGAAACACTGAAGCTTTCTTT	CASSKEGLRNTEAFF	TRBV21-1	TRBJ1-1	once	-
TGTGCCATCAGTGAGTCGCTAGCGGGGGGGCCCGGAGTAGGAGAGACCCAGTACTTC	CAISESLAGGPGVGETQYF	TRBV10-3	TRBJ2-5	-	TRBD2
TGTGCCACCGCCCGGGGGTCCCTCATCGATGGCTACACCTTC	CATARGSLIDGYTF	TRBV19	TRBJ1-2	-	-
TGTGCCAGCAGCTTAGATCCGGAAACAAACAGTCAGTACTTC	CASSLDPETNSQYF	TRBV11-3	TRBJ2-4	once	-
TGTGCCAGAGCATGGCGGGGGGGCACAGATACGCAGTATTTT	CARAWRGGTDTQYF	TRBV2	TRBJ2-3	-	TRBD2
TGTGCCAGCAGTGAACGTCTATCAGGGGCTAACTATGGCTACACCTTC	CASSERLSGANYGYTF	TRBV2	TRBJ1-2	-	-
TGTGCCAGCAGCGTAGAGGCTACAGGCGTCTATGGCTACACCTTC	CASSVEATGVYGYTF	TRBV9	TRBJ1-2	-	-
TGCGCCAGCAGCTCGGACAGCACCGGGGAGCTGTTTTTT	CASSSDSTGELFF	TRBV5-1	TRBJ2-2	-	-
TGTGCCAGCAGACCTACTATAGCGGGGGGTATCAATGAGCAGTTCTTC	CASRPTIAGGINEQFF	TRBV28	TRBJ2-1	few	TRBD2
TGTGCCAGCTCAAAAGGGACAGGGATGATGGAGACCCAGTACTTC	CASSKGTGMMETQYF	TRBV18	TRBJ2-5	few	TRBD1
TGTGCCAGTAGTCCTACAGGGAATCAGCCCCAGCATTTT	CASSPTGNQPQHF	TRBV19	TRBJ1-5	-	-
TGTGCCAGCAGTGCCGGGACTAGCAATGAGCAGTTCTTC	CASSAGTSNEQFF	TRBV6-4	TRBJ2-1	medium-sized	TRBD2
TGCGCCAGCAGCCAATATCCAGGGGATTCCTACGAGCAGTACTTC	CASSQYPGDSYEQYF	TRBV4-3	TRBJ2-7	-	-
TGCGCCAGCAGCTCCCGCGTGGGACAGGGGGACCCCTACGAGCAGTACTTC	CASSSRVGQGDPYEQYF	TRBV5-1	TRBJ2-7	-	TRBD1
TGTGCCAGCAGCTTGGCAGGGCTCTACAATGAGCAGTTCTTC	CASSLAGLYNEQFF	TRBV5-4	TRBJ2-1	-	-
TGTGCCAGCAGCTGGTCGGGGTATGAGGACACTGAAGCTTTCTTT	CASSWSGYEDTEAFF	TRBV7-6	TRBJ1-1	-	-